A selection of T cell receptor beta chains follows, all from one sample in a study of blood T cell repertoires in COVID-19. Profiling relied on immunoSEQ multiplex PCR, and the TCRdb table lists in-frame clones only, not all of them. The sample lists 300,000 to 350,000 clones, 90% occurring once. Source material: PBMCs or T cells enriched from blood (not recorded which). These TCRs come from a woman between 18 and 30 years old with acute COVID-19. Each CDR3 is given with its conserved first and last residue.

J: TRBJ1-2
V: TRBV12-3/TRBV12-4
CDR3: CASSLGRDYGYTF

J: TRBJ2-2
V: TRBV7-2
CDR3: CASAPGTSGENTGELFF

J: TRBJ2-3
V: TRBV4-2
CDR3: CASSPLGGRAADTQYF

J: TRBJ1-3
V: TRBV11-3
CDR3: CASSSGNTIYF

J: TRBJ2-1
V: TRBV18
CDR3: CASSPPSAGGYNEQFF

J: TRBJ1-1
V: TRBV2
CDR3: CASSVTGRGTEAFF

J: TRBJ2-1
V: TRBV11-2
CDR3: CASSPELSSPGNEQFF

J: TRBJ1-3
V: TRBV4-2
CDR3: CASSQDWQLRNTIYF

J: TRBJ2-1
V: TRBV27
CDR3: CASSPRASRNEQFF

J: TRBJ2-5
V: TRBV7-3
CDR3: CASSSTGVIQETQYF

J: TRBJ1-2
V: TRBV27
CDR3: CASSPRTGPYGYTF

J: TRBJ2-3
V: TRBV28
CDR3: CASRGTATDTQYF

J: TRBJ1-6
V: TRBV5-6
CDR3: CASSLLGSSYNSPLHF

J: TRBJ2-7
V: TRBV28
CDR3: CATDIYTSGSSYEQYF

J: TRBJ1-1
V: TRBV6-5
CDR3: CASNLGQEAFF

J: TRBJ1-1
V: TRBV28
CDR3: CASSLGTLNTEAFF

J: TRBJ1-6
V: TRBV18
CDR3: CASSQETGAYNSPLHF

J: TRBJ2-7
V: TRBV5-1
CDR3: CASSWETGRQYF

J: TRBJ1-1
V: TRBV19
CDR3: CASKGPMNTEAFF

J: TRBJ1-1
V: TRBV18
CDR3: CASSPIELVDEAFF

J: TRBJ2-5
V: TRBV28
CDR3: CASSLLTEGLETQYF

J: TRBJ1-6
V: TRBV5-1
CDR3: CASSLANRENSPLHF

J: TRBJ2-3
V: TRBV10-1
CDR3: CASSESIAGSTDTQYF

J: TRBJ1-3
V: TRBV5-1
CDR3: CASSLGTGAEGNTIYF

J: TRBJ2-7
V: TRBV28
CDR3: CASTREGHEQYF

J: TRBJ1-5
V: TRBV5-4
CDR3: CASSLPPTDRDSNQPQHF

J: TRBJ2-7
V: TRBV11-2
CDR3: CASSSTSGRASYEQYF

J: TRBJ2-3
V: TRBV19
CDR3: CASSIRDSHTDTQYF

J: TRBJ1-4
V: TRBV27
CDR3: CASSPYRGAANEKLFF

J: TRBJ1-5
V: TRBV28
CDR3: CASSTGTVERQPQHF